This T cell receptor beta chain comes out of a study of shared clonotypes between healthy human individuals. Overall study results and limits: Researchers sampled only blood; tissue repertoires likely differ.

A remark on this clone: No antigen is known for it.

Terminally differentiated effector memory CD45RA+ cells were left out of the naive CD8 fraction, which was CD45RO-negative and positively selected for CCR7. The CDR3 runs to 15 residues. V shed 5 bases and J shed 3 bases, with 14 bases lying between them. The germline gives CDR1 SGHAT, CDR2 FQNNGV. Profiled with immunoSEQ multiplex PCR; TCRdb holds only in-frame clones, not every one. The sample contains millions of clones, roughly 94% of which appear only once. Sequenced: naive CD8+ T cells sorted from blood. The gene calls are TRBV11-2 and TRBJ2-1; D is perhaps TRBD2 (7 bases). The clonotype originates from a man between 18 and 29 years old in good health. For the CDR3, the DNA is TGTGCCAGCAGCGGAGGGGGGGGTCTCTACAATGAGCAGTTCTTC. It is translated as CASSGGGGLYNEQFF.